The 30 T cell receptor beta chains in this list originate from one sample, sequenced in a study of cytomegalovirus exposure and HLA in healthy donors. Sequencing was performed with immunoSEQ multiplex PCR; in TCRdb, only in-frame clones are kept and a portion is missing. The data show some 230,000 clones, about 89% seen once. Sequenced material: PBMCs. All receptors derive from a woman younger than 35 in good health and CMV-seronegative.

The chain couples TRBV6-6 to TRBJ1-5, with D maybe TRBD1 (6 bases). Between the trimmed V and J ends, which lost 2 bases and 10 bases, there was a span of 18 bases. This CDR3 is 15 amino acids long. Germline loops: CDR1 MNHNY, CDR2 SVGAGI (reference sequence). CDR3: CASSYDSGALGPQHF. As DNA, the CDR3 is TGTGCCAGCAGTTACGATTCAGGGGCTTTAGGACCCCAGCATTTT.

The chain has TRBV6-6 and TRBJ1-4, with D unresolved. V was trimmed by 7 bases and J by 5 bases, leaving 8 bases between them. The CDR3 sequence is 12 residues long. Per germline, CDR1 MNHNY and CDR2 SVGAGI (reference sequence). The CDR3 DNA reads TGTGCCAGCAAAGGCGGAAATGAAAAACTGTTTTTT. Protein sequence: CASKGGNEKLFF.

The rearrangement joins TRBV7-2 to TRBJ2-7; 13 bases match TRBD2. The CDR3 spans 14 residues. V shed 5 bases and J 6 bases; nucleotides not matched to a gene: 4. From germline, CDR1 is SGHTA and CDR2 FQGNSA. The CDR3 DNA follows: TGTGCCAGCAGCGCACTAGCGGGAGGGACCGAGCAGTACTTC. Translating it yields CASSALAGGTEQYF. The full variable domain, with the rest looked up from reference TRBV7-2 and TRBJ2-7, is GAGVSQSPSNKVTEKGKDVELRCDPISGHTALYWYRQSLGQGLEFLIYFQGNSAPDKSGLPSDRFSAERTGGSVSTLTIQRTQQEDSAVYLCASSALAGGTEQYFGPGTRLTVT.

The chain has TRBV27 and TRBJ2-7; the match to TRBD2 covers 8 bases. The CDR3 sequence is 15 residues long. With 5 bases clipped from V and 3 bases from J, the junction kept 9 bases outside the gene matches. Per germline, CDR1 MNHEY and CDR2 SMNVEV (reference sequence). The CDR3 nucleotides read TGTGCCAGCAGTACCAACCGAGCGGGAGACTACGAGCAGTACTTC. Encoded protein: CASSTNRAGDYEQYF.

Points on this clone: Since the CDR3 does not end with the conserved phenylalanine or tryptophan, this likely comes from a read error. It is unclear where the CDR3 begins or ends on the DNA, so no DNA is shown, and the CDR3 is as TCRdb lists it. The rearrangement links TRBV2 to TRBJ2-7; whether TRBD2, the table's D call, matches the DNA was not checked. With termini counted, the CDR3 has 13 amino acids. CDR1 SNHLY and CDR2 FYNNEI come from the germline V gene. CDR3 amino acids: CASSEDYRPLLIN.

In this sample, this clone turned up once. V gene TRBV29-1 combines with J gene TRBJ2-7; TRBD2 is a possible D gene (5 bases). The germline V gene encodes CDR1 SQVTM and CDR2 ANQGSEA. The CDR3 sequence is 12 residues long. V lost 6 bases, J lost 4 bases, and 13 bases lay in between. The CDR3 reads CSVSLGVYEQYF. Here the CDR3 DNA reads TGCAGCGTCTCCCTCGGGGTGTACGAGCAGTACTTC.

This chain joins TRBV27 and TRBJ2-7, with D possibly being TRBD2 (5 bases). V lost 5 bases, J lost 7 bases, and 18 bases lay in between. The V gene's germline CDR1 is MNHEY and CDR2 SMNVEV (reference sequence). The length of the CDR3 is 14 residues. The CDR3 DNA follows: TGTGCCAGCAGTCCGCTGCCCCCGAGGGTGGAGCAGTACTTC. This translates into CASSPLPPRVEQYF.

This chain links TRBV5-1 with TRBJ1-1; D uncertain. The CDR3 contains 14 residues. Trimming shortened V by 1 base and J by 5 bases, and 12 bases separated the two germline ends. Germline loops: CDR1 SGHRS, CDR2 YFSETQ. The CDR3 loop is CASSLTGKGTEAFF. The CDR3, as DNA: TGCGCCAGCAGCTTGACCGGGAAAGGTACTGAAGCTTTCTTT.

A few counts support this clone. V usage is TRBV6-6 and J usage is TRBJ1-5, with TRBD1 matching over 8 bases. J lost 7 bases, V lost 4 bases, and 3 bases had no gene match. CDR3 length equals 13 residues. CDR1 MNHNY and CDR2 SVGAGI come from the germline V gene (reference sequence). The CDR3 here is CASSSTGAQPQHF. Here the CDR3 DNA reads TGTGCCAGCAGTTCGACAGGGGCCCAGCCCCAGCATTTT.

CDR3 DNA sequence: TGCGCCAGCAGCTTGGAAGGGGGAGACTACGAGCAGTACTTC. Translated, it gives CASSLEGGDYEQYF. This chain uses TRBV5-1 with TRBJ2-7; D is possibly TRBD1 (6 bases). The CDR3 runs 14 residues. Germline-derived CDR1 and CDR2 are SGHRS and YFSETQ. V dropped 0 bases and J dropped 3 bases, with 10 bases sitting between them.

The CDR3 region is CASRLGGTGLSYEQYF. The CDR3 bases are TGTGCAAGTCGCTTAGGCGGTACAGGCCTCTCCTACGAGCAGTACTTC. V is TRBV12-2 and J is TRBJ2-7; the table calls TRBD1, which could not be checked here. TRBV12-2 is an annotated pseudogene. This CDR3 spans 16 amino acids.

CDR3 DNA sequence: TGCGCCAGCAGCTCCGGACAGGGCGCAGTCAAAGAAAAACTGTTTTTT. Its translation: CASSSGQGAVKEKLFF. The chain has TRBV5-1 and TRBJ1-4, with 8 bases that match TRBD1. The CDR3 spans 16 residues. V shed 3 bases and J 8 bases; nucleotides not matched to a gene: 12. Germline V gene lookup returns CDR1 SGHRS and CDR2 YFSETQ.

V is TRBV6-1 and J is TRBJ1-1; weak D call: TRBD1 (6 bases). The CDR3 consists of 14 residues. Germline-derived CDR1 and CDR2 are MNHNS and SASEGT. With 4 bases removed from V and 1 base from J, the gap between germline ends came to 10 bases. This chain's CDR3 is CASSVKGENTEAFF. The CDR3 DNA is TGTGCCAGCAGTGTGAAGGGGGAGAACACTGAAGCTTTCTTT.

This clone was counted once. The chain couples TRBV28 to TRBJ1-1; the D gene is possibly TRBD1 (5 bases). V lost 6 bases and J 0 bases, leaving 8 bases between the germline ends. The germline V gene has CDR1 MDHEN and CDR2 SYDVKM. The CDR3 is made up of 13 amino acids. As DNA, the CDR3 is TGTGCCAGCAGGGCAGGGTTGAACACTGAAGCTTTCTTT. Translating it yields CASRAGLNTEAFF.

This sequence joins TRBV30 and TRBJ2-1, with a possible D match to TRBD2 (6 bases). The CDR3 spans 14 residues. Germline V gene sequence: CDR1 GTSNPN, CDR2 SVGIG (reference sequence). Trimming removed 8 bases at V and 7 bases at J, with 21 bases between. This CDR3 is CARGLADSLNEQFF. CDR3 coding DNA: TGTGCCCGGGGATTAGCGGACTCGCTAAATGAGCAGTTCTTC.

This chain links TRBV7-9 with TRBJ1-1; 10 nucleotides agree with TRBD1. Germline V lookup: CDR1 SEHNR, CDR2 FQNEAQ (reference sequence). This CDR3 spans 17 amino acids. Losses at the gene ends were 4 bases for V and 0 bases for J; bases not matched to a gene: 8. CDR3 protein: CASSSRDRGTLNTEAFF. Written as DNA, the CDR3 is TGTGCCAGCAGCTCTCGGGACAGGGGAACCCTGAACACTGAAGCTTTCTTT.

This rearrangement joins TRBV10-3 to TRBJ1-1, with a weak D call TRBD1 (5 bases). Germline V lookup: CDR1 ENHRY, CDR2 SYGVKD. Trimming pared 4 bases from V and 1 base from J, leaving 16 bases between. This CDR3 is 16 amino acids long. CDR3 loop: CAISAPGKVGNTEAFF. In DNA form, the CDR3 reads TGTGCCATCAGTGCGCCAGGGAAGGTTGGGAACACTGAAGCTTTCTTT.

This chain's CDR3 is CASGLGGGEKLFF. The CDR3 bases are TGTGCTAGTGGTTTGGGAGGGGGTGAAAAACTGTTTTTT. The rearrangement uses TRBV12-5 and TRBJ1-4, with D perhaps TRBD1 (6 bases). Trimming left V 1 base short and J 7 bases short, with 7 bases between. From germline, CDR1 is LGHNT and CDR2 FRNRAP. The CDR3 consists of 13 residues.

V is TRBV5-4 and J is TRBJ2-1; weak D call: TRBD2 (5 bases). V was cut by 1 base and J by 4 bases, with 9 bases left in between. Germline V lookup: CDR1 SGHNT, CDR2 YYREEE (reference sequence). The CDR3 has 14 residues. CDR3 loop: CASSLLADYNEQFF. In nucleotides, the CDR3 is TGTGCCAGCAGCTTGCTAGCAGATTACAATGAGCAGTTCTTC.

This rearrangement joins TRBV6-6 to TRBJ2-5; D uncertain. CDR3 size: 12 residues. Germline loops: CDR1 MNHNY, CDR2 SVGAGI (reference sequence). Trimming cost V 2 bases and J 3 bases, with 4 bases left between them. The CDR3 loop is CASSYAKETQYF. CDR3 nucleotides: TGTGCCAGCAGTTACGCTAAAGAGACCCAGTACTTC.

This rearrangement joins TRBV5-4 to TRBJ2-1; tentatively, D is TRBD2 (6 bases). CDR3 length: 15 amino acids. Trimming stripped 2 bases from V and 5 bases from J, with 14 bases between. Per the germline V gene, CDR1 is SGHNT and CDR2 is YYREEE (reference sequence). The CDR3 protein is CASSFSRELDNEQFF. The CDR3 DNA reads TGTGCCAGCAGCTTTTCCCGGGAGTTGGACAATGAGCAGTTCTTC.

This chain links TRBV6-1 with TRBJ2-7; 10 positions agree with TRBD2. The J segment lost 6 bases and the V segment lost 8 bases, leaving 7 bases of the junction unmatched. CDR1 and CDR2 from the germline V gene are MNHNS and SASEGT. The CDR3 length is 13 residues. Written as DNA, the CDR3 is TGTGCCAGCTGGCTAGCGGGAGTTAGCGAGCAGTACTTC. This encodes CASWLAGVSEQYF.

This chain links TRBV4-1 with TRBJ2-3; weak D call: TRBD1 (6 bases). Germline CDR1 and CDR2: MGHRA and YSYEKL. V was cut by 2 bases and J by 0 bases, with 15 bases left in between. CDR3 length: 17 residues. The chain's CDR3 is CASSQNPGHPSTDTQYF. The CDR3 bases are TGCGCCAGCAGCCAAAATCCGGGACACCCTAGCACAGATACGCAGTATTTT.

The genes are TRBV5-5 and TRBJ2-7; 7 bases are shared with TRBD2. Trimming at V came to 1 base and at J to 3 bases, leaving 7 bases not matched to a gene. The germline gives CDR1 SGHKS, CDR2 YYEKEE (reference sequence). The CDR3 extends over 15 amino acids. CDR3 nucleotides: TGTGCCAGCAGCTTGAGCGCTAGCGGAAACTACGAGCAGTACTTC. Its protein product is CASSLSASGNYEQYF.

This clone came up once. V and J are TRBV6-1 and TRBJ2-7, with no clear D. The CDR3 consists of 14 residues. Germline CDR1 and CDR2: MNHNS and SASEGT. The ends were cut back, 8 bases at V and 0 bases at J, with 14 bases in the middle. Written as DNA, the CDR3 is TGTGCCAGCTCTGGGCACCCTATCTCCTACGAGCAGTACTTC. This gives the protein CASSGHPISYEQYF.

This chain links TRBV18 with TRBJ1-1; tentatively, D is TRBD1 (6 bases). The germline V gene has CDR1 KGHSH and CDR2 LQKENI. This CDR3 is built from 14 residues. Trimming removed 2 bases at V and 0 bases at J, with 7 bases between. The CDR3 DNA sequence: TGTGCCAGCTCACCAGGGGGCATGAACACTGAAGCTTTCTTT. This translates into CASSPGGMNTEAFF.

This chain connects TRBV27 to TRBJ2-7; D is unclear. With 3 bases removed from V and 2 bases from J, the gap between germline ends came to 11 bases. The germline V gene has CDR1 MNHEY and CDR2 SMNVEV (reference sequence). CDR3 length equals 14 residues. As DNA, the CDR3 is TGTGCCAGCAGTTTTTGGGCCTCAGCCTACGAGCAGTACTTC. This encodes CASSFWASAYEQYF.

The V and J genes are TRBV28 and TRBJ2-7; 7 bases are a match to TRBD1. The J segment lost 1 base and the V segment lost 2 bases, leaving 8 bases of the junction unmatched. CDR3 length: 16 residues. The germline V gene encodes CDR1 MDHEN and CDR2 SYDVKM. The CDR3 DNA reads TGTGCCAGCAGTTTACGACAGGGAAGTTTATCCTACGAGCAGTACTTC. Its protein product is CASSLRQGSLSYEQYF.

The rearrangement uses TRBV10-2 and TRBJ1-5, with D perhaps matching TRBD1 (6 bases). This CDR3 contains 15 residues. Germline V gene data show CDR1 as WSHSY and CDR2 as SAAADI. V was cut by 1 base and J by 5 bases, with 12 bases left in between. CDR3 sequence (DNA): TGCGCCAGCAGTGAGTGGGGGCAGGGCGATCAGCCCCAGCATTTT. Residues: CASSEWGQGDQPQHF.

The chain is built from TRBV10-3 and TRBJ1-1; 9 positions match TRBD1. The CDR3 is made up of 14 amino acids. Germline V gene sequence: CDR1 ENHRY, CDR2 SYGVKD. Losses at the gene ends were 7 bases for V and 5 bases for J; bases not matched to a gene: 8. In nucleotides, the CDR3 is TGTGCCATCAACACACAGGGGGCCGGGACTGAAGCTTTCTTT. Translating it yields CAINTQGAGTEAFF.